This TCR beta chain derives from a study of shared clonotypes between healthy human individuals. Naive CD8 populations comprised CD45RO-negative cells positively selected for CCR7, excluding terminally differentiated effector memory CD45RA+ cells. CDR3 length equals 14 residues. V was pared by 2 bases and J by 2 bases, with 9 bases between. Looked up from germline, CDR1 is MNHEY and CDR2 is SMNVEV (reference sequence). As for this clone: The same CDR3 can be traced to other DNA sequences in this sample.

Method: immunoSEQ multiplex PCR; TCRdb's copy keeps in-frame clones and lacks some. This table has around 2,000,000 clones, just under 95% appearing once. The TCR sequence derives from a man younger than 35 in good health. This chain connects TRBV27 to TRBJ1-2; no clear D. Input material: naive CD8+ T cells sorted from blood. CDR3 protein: CASSLAGGNYGYTF. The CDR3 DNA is TGTGCCAGCAGTTTAGCAGGAGGAAACTATGGCTACACCTTC.